This TCR beta chain stems from a study of technical replicates of blood from several donors. Losses at the gene ends were 4 bases for V and 6 bases for J; bases not matched to a gene: 6. The germline V gene has CDR1 LGHNT and CDR2 FRNRAP. This CDR3 spans 15 amino acids. Profiling relied on immunoSEQ multiplex PCR, and the TCRdb table lists in-frame clones only, not all of them. This sample yields 60,000 to 65,000 clones, of which more than 75% are seen a single time; around 4.9% belongs to the top ten. The clonotype comes from a human donor in good health. Some clones in this sample may be carry-over from other donors' samples. The J gene is TRBJ1-4, the V gene TRBV12-5, with TRBD1 identical over 9 bases. The specimen sequenced was PBMCs. This CDR3 reads CASGSPGQGDEKLFF. The DNA of the CDR3 is TGTGCTAGTGGTTCCCCGGGACAGGGTGATGAAAAACTGTTTTTT.